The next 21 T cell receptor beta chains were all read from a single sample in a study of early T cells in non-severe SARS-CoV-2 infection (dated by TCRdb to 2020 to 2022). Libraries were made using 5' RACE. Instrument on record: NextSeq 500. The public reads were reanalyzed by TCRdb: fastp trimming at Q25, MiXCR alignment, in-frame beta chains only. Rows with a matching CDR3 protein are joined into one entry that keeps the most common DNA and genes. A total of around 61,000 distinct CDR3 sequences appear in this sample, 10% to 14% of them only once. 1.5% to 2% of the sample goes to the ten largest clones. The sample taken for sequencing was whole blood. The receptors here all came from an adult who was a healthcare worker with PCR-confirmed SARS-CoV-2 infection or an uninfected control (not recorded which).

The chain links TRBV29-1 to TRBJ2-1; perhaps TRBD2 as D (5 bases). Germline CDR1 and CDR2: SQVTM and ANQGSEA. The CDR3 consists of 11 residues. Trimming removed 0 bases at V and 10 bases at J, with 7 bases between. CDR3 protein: CSVEDTGEQFF. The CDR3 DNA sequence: TGCAGCGTTGAAGATACGGGGGAGCAGTTCTTC.

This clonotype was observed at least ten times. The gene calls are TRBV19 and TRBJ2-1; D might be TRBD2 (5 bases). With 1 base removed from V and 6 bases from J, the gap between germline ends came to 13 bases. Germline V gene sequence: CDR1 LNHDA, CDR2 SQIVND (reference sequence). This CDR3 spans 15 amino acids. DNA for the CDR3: TGTGCCAGTAGTATAGTATTCAGCGGAGGCAATGAGCAGTTCTTC. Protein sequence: CASSIVFSGGNEQFF.

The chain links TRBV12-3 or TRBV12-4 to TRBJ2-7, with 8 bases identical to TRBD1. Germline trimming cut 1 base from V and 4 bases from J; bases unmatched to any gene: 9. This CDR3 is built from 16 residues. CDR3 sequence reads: CASSLDLGQAKYEQYF. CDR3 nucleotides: TGTGCCAGCAGTTTAGATTTGGGACAGGCGAAATACGAGCAGTACTTC.

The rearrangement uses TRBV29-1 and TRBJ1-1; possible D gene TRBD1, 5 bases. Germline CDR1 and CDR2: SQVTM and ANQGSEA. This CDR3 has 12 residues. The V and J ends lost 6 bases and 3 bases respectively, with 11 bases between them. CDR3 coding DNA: TGCAGCGTCGTCGGGACCCACACTGAAGCTTTCTTT. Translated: CSVVGTHTEAFF. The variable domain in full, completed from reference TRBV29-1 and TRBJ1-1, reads SAVISQKPSRDICQRGTSLTIQCQVDSQVTMMFWYRQQPGQSLTLIATANQGSEATYESGFVIDKFPISRPNLTFSTLTVSNMSPEDSSIYLCSVVGTHTEAFFGQGTRLTVV.

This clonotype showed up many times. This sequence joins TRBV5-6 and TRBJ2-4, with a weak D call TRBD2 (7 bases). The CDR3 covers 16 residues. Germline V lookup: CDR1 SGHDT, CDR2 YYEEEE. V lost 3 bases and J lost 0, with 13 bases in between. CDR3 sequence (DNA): TGTGCCAGCAGCTCCGCGGGGGCTCTAGCCAAAAACATTCAGTACTTC. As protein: CASSSAGALAKNIQYF.

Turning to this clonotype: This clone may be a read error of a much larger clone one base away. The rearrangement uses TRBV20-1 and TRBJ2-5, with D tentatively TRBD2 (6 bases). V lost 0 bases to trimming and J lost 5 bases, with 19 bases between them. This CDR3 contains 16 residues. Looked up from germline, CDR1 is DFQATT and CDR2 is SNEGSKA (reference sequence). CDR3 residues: CSARDTPGLITETQYF. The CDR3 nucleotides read TGCAGTGCTAGAGACACTCCGGGACTGATTACGGAGACCCAGTACTTC.

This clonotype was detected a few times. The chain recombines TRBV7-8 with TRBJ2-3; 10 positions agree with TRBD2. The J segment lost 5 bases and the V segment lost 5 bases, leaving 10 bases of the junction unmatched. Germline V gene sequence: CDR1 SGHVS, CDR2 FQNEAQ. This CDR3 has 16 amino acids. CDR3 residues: CASSILPAGGLDTQYF. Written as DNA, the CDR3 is TGTGCCAGCAGCATCCTCCCAGCGGGGGGGCTAGATACGCAGTATTTT.

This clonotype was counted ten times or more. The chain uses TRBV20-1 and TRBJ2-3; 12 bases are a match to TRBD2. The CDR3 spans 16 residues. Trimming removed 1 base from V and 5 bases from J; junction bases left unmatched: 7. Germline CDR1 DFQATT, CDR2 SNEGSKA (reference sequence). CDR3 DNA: TGCAGTGCTAGAGCCCCTAGCGGGGGGGCTTTAGATACGCAGTATTTT. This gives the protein CSARAPSGGALDTQYF.

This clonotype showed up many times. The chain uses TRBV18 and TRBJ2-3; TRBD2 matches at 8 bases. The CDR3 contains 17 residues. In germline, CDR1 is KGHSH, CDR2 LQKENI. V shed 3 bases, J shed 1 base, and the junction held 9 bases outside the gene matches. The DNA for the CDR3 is TGTGCCAGCTCACCGGGGGCGGGGGGCCTCGGCACAGATACGCAGTATTTT. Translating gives CASSPGAGGLGTDTQYF.

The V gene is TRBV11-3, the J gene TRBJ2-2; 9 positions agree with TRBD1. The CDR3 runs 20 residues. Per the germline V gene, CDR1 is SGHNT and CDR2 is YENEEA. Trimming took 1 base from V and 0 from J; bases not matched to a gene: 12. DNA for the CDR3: TGTGCCAGCAGCTTAGCGGGGACAGGGTACTCCCCTTCGAACACCGGGGAGCTGTTTTTT. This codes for CASSLAGTGYSPSNTGELFF.

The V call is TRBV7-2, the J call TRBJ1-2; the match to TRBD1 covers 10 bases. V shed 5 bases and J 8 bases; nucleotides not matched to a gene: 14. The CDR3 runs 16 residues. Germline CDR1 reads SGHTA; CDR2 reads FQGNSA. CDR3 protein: CASSQQTGGKGRGYTF. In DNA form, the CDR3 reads TGTGCCAGCAGCCAACAGACAGGGGGCAAGGGACGAGGCTACACCTTC.

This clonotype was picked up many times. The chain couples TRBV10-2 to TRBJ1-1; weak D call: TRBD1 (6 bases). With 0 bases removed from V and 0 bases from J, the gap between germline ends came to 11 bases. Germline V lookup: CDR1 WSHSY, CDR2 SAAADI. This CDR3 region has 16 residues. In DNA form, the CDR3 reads TGCGCCAGCAGTGAGTCGGGACAACTGATGAACACTGAAGCTTTCTTT. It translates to CASSESGQLMNTEAFF.

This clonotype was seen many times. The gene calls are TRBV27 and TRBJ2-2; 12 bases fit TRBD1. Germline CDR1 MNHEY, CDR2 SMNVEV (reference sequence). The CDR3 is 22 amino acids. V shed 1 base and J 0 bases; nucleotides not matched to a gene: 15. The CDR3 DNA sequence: TGTGCCAGCAGTTTATTGGGGAGGGGGACAGGGGGCGGACAAGCGAACACCGGGGAGCTGTTTTTT. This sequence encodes CASSLLGRGTGGGQANTGELFF.

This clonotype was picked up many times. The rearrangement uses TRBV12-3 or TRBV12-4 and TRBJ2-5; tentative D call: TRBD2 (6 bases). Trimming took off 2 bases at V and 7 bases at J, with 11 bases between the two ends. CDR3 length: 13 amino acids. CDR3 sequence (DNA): TGTGCCAGCAGTTTACCGGGGGTCGGGACCCAGTACTTC. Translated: CASSLPGVGTQYF.

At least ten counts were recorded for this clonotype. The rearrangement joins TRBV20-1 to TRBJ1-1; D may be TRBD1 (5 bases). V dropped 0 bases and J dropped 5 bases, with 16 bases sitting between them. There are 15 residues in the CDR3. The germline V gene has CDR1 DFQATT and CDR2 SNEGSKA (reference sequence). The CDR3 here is CSAREAGRVRTEAFF. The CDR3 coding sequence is TGCAGTGCTAGAGAGGCGGGCAGGGTTAGGACTGAAGCTTTCTTT.

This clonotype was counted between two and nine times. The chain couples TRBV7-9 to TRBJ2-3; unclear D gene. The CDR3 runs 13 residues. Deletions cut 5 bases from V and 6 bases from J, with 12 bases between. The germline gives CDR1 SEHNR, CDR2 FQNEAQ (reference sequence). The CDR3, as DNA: TGTGCCAGCAGCCACTACCTCGGGGATACGCAGTATTTT. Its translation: CASSHYLGDTQYF.

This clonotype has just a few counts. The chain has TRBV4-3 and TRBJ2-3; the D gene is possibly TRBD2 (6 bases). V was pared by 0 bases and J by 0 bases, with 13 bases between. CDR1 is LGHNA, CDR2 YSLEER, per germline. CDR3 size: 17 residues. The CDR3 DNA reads TGCGCCAGCAGCCAAGATGGGGTAGCGGCCAGCACAGATACGCAGTATTTT. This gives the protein CASSQDGVAASTDTQYF.

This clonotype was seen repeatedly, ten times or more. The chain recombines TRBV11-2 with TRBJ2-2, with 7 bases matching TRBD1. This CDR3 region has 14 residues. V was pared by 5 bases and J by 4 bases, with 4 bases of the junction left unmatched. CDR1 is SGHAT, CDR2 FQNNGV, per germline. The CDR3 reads CASSRQGTTGELFF. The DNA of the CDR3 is TGTGCCAGCAGCCGACAGGGAACCACCGGGGAGCTGTTTTTT.

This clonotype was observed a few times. CDR3 protein: CASSVGGGADTQYF. The CDR3 DNA is TGTGCCAGCAGCGTAGGAGGGGGGGCGGATACGCAGTATTTT. The genes are TRBV9 and TRBJ2-3; the D gene is possibly TRBD2 (7 bases). V gave up 0 bases and J gave up 6 bases, with 11 bases separating them. In germline, CDR1 is SGDLS, CDR2 YYNGEE. CDR3 length: 14 amino acids.

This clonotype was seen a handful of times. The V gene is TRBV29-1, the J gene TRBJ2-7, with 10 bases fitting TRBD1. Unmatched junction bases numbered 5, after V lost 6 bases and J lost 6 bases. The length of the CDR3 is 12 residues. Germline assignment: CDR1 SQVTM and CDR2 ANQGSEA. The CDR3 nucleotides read TGCAGCGTCCCCGGGACAGGGGCCGAGCAGTACTTC. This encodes CSVPGTGAEQYF.

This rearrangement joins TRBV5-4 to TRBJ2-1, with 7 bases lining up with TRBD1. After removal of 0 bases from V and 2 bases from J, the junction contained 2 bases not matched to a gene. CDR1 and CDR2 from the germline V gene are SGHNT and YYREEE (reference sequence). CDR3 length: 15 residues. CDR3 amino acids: CASSLDRGPYNEQFF. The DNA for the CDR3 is TGTGCCAGCAGCTTGGACAGGGGTCCCTACAATGAGCAGTTCTTC.